A single sample gave rise to the 20 T cell receptor beta chains below, sequenced in a study of Ad26.COV2.S vaccination and SARS-CoV-2 variants. Using immunoSEQ multiplex PCR, the repertoire was profiled, and TCRdb retains in-frame clones only, with some absent. The sample holds fewer than 900,000 clones; roughly 90% are singletons and the top ten take approximately 1.5%. Treatment given: over 15 received Ad26.COV2.S at low or high dose, single or two shots; a few received placebo; per-sample allocation not given. The samples date from day 63 after the first vaccine or placebo injection. The sample in question was peripheral blood, obtained in a trial of Ad26.COV2.S vaccine versus placebo. The receptors come from a person between 18 and 65 years old who received the Ad26.COV2.S COVID-19 vaccine or a placebo.

The chain links TRBV5-1 to TRBJ1-6; TRBD1 aligns across 7 bases. J lost 9 bases, V lost 0 bases, and 3 bases had no gene match. This CDR3 spans 14 amino acids. The germline V gene has CDR1 SGHRS and CDR2 YFSETQ. The CDR3 nucleotides are TGCGCCAGCAGCTTGGGGACAGGCCTTTCACCCCTCCACTTT. Its protein product is CASSLGTGLSPLHF.

The chain combines TRBV7-2 with TRBJ2-4; 11 positions agree with TRBD1. V dropped 4 bases and J dropped 8; count of bases not matched to a gene: 4. The germline CDR1 and CDR2 sequences are SGHTA and FQGNSA. This CDR3 is built from 14 residues. The CDR3 loop is CASSSRDRGDIQYF. CDR3 bases: TGTGCCAGCAGCTCCCGGGACAGGGGGGACATTCAGTACTTC.

The chain recombines TRBV10-3 with TRBJ1-6; TRBD1 might be the D (6 bases). Germline V gene lookup returns CDR1 ENHRY and CDR2 SYGVKD. This CDR3 region has 15 residues. The ends were cut back, 1 base at V and 5 bases at J, with 9 bases in the middle. CDR3 DNA: TGTGCCATCAGTGAGTGGGGGGCCGATAATTCACCCCTCCACTTT. This translates into CAISEWGADNSPLHF.

This chain uses TRBV11-3 with TRBJ2-1, with D tentatively TRBD2 (6 bases). Germline lookup yields CDR1 SGHNT and CDR2 YENEEA. Deletions cut 5 bases from V and 7 bases from J, with 18 bases between. The CDR3 spans 15 residues. Here the CDR3 reads CASSRRTGDWNEQFF. DNA of the CDR3: TGTGCCAGCAGCCGACGGACGGGGGACTGGAATGAGCAGTTCTTC.

A word on this clone: The sample contains more than one DNA sequence encoding this CDR3. V gene TRBV12-3 or TRBV12-4 combines with J gene TRBJ1-1; D not certain. V was cut by 2 bases and J by 1 base, with 5 bases left in between. The CDR3 spans 13 residues. CDR3 nucleotide sequence: TGTGCCAGCAGTTTAAGTTGGAACACTGAAGCTTTCTTT. Translating it yields CASSLSWNTEAFF.

This chain uses TRBV6-1 with TRBJ1-2; a weak D match, TRBD1 (6 bases). The CDR3 is 12 residues long. Germline-derived CDR1 and CDR2 are MNHNS and SASEGT. Trimming took off 3 bases at V and 7 bases at J, with 9 bases between the two ends. The CDR3 nucleotides are TGTGCCAGCAGTGAGAACAGGGCTGGCTACACCTTC. Its protein is CASSENRAGYTF.

The V gene is TRBV18, the J gene TRBJ2-7; D is undetermined. V lost 2 bases and J lost 6, with 11 bases in between. The CDR3 length is 13 residues. Germline CDR1 reads KGHSH; CDR2 reads LQKENI. The CDR3 bases are TGTGCCAGCTCACCAGGCAGCACGGGCGAGCAGTACTTC. Translated, it gives CASSPGSTGEQYF.

This chain links TRBV11-3 with TRBJ2-3; tentatively, D is TRBD2 (6 bases). Germline CDR1 reads SGHNT; CDR2 reads YENEEA. This CDR3 spans 15 amino acids. V was clipped by 5 bases and J by 1 base, with 13 bases between them. CDR3 loop: CASSTGTQGTDTQYF. CDR3 nucleotide sequence: TGTGCCAGCAGCACCGGGACTCAGGGCACAGATACGCAGTATTTT.

V usage is TRBV30 and J usage is TRBJ2-5, with 9 bases aligning to TRBD2. CDR1 and CDR2 from the germline V gene are GTSNPN and SVGIG (reference sequence). The CDR3 runs 12 residues. The ends lost 4 bases at V and 5 bases at J; junction bases unmatched: 2. CDR3 in amino acids: CAWTLAGETQYF. The CDR3 nucleotides read TGTGCCTGGACCCTAGCGGGGGAGACCCAGTACTTC.

The chain has TRBV19 and TRBJ2-1; 7 positions match TRBD2. Germline-derived CDR1 and CDR2 are LNHDA and SQIVND (reference sequence). The CDR3 is 16 amino acids. J lost 4 bases, V lost 2 bases, and 8 bases had no gene match. The CDR3, as DNA: TGTGCCAGTAGTATACCGAGGAGAGCGGGGTACAATGAGCAGTTCTTC. Translation: CASSIPRRAGYNEQFF. The variable domain in full, completed from reference TRBV19 and TRBJ2-1, reads DGGITQSPKYLFRKEGQNVTLSCEQNLNHDAMYWYRQDPGQGLRLIYYSQIVNDFQKGDIAEGYSVSREKKESFPLTVTSAQKNPTAFYLCASSIPRRAGYNEQFFGPGTRLTVL.

This chain uses TRBV12-3 or TRBV12-4 with TRBJ1-1, with D maybe TRBD1 (6 bases). V was trimmed by 7 bases and J by 5 bases, leaving 14 bases between them. The CDR3 sequence is 13 residues long. The CDR3 DNA reads as TGTGCCAGCACCGGGGGCGGATCGACTGAAGCTTTCTTT. Translation: CASTGGGSTEAFF.

This clone was picked up one time. Given a much more abundant clone one base away, this may be a read error. Distinct nucleotide sequences in the sample also encode this CDR3. The rearrangement joins TRBV30 to TRBJ2-7; D uncertain. This CDR3 is 12 amino acids long. Germline CDR1 and CDR2: GTSNPN and SVGIG (reference sequence). V lost 2 bases to trimming and J lost 2 bases, with 7 bases between them. CDR3 in amino acids: CAWSKGPYEQYF. As DNA, the CDR3 is TGTGCCTGGAGTAAAGGTCCCTACGAGCAGTACTTC.

On this clone itself: Additional DNA sequences in this sample encode the identical CDR3. This chain joins TRBV2 and TRBJ2-7; D possibly corresponds to TRBD2 (6 bases). This CDR3 is built from 11 residues. V was shortened by 8 bases and J by 3 bases, with 8 bases between the two germline ends. The V gene's germline CDR1 is SNHLY and CDR2 FYNNEI. For the CDR3, the DNA is TGTGCCAGCTTGACTAGCTACGAGCAGTACTTC. Protein product: CASLTSYEQYF.

The V and J genes are TRBV29-1 and TRBJ2-1; 13 positions match TRBD2. This CDR3 has 13 residues. V was pared by 6 bases and J by 8 bases, with 4 bases of the junction left unmatched. Germline values: CDR1 SQVTM, CDR2 ANQGSEA. CDR3 bases: TGCAGCGTGACTAGCGGGGGGATGGATGAGCAGTTCTTC. As protein: CSVTSGGMDEQFF.

The chain uses TRBV10-3 and TRBJ2-2; D is possibly TRBD1 (6 bases). Trimming pared 6 bases from V and 4 bases from J, leaving 6 bases between. CDR1 and CDR2 (germline): ENHRY, SYGVKD. The CDR3 is 12 residues long. In DNA, the CDR3 is TGTGCCATCAGCAGGGGCACCGGGGAGCTGTTTTTT. It codes for CAISRGTGELFF.

This chain connects TRBV11-2 to TRBJ2-7; a possible D gene is TRBD2 (5 bases). CDR1 is SGHAT, CDR2 FQNNGV, per germline. The ends were cut back, 5 bases at V and 5 bases at J, with 22 bases in the middle. CDR3 size: 16 residues. The CDR3 DNA sequence: TGTGCCAGCAGCCCCCTCTCCGGGGTAACTCTCCACGAGCAGTACTTC. Protein: CASSPLSGVTLHEQYF.

The genes are TRBV7-9 and TRBJ2-7; tentatively, D is TRBD2 (7 bases). Germline lookup yields CDR1 SEHNR and CDR2 FQNEAQ (reference sequence). V lost 0 bases, J lost 7 bases, and 13 bases lay in between. This CDR3 has 14 residues. In nucleotides, the CDR3 is TGTGCCAGCAGCTTAGCGGGGGGGCTGGTGGAGCAGTACTTC. This encodes CASSLAGGLVEQYF.

This clone was detected once. The sample carries other DNA sequences with the same CDR3. The chain recombines TRBV30 with TRBJ2-1; 8 positions agree with TRBD2. After removal of 2 bases from V and 7 bases from J, the junction contained 1 base not matched to a gene. The CDR3 has 12 amino acids. The V gene's germline CDR1 is GTSNPN and CDR2 SVGIG (reference sequence). The CDR3 sequence is CAWSRGGNEQFF. The DNA for the CDR3 is TGTGCCTGGAGTCGCGGGGGGAATGAGCAGTTCTTC.

The chain recombines TRBV18 with TRBJ2-3; TRBD2 matches 7 bases. The CDR3 contains 15 residues. The germline CDR1 and CDR2 sequences are KGHSH and LQKENI. V shed 3 bases, J shed 3 bases, and the junction held 6 bases outside the gene matches. The chain's CDR3 is CASSPSMGGTDTQYF. The CDR3 DNA is TGTGCCAGCTCACCCTCCATGGGGGGGACAGATACGCAGTATTTT.

The chain employs TRBV30 and TRBJ1-3; D call uncertain. The CDR3 has 16 residues. V was pared by 0 bases and J by 0 bases, with 12 bases between. Germline V gene data show CDR1 as GTSNPN and CDR2 as SVGIG (reference sequence). The CDR3: CAWSVAQTLSGNTIYF. CDR3 sequence (DNA): TGTGCCTGGAGTGTCGCGCAGACTCTCTCTGGAAACACCATATATTTT.